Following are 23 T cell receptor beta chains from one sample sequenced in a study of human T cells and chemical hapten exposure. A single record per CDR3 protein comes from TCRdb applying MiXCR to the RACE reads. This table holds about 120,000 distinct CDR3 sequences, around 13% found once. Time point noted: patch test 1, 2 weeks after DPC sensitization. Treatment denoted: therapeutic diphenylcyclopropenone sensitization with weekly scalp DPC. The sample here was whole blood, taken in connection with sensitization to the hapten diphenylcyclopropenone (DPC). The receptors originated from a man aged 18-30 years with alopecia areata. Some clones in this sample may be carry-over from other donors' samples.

CDR3 loop: CASSLRGTTQYF. The CDR3 DNA reads TGTGCCAGCAGCTTGCGAGGGACTACGCAGTATTTT. V and J are TRBV7-9 and TRBJ2-3; D may match TRBD1 or TRBD2 (5 bases each). Trimming stripped 3 bases from V and 8 bases from J, with 9 bases between. The CDR3 contains 12 residues. Germline loops: CDR1 SEHNR, CDR2 FQNEAQ (reference sequence).

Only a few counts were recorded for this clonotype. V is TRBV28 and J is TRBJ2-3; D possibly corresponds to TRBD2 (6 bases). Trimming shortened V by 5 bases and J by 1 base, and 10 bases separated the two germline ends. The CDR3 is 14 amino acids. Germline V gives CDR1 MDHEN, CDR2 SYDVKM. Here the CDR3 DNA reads TGTGCCAGCAGTACCAAGCGGGGCACAGATACGCAGTATTTT. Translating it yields CASSTKRGTDTQYF.

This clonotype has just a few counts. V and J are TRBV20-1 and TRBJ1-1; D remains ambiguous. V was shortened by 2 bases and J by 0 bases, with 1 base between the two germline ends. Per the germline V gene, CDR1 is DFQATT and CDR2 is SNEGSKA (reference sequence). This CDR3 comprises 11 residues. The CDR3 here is CSARLNTEAFF. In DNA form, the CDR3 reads TGCAGTGCTAGACTGAACACTGAAGCTTTCTTT.

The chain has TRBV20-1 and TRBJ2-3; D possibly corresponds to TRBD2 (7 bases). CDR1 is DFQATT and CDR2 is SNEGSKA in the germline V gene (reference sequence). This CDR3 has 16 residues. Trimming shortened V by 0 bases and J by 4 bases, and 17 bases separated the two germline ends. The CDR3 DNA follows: TGCAGTGCTAGAGATAACGGGGGGCTGTTTCCAGATACGCAGTATTTT. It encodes CSARDNGGLFPDTQYF.

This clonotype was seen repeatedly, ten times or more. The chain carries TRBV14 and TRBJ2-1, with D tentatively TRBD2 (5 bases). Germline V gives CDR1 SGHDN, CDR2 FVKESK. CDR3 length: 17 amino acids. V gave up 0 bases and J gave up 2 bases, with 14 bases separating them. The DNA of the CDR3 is TGTGCCAGCAGCCAAGACGGAGACGGGGTTACCTACAATGAGCAGTTCTTC. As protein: CASSQDGDGVTYNEQFF.

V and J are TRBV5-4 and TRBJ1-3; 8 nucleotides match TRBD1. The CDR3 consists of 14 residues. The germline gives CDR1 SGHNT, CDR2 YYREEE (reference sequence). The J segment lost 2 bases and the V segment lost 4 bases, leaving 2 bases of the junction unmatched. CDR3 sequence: CASSRGQAGNTIYF. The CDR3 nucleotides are TGTGCCAGCAGCAGGGGACAGGCTGGAAACACCATATATTTT.

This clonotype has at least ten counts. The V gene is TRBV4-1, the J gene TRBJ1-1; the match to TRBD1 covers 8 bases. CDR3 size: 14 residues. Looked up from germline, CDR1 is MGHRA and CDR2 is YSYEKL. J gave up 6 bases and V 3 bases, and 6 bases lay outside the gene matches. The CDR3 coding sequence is TGCGCCAGCAGCCAGCCGACAGGGGCTCCTGAAGCTTTCTTT. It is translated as CASSQPTGAPEAFF.

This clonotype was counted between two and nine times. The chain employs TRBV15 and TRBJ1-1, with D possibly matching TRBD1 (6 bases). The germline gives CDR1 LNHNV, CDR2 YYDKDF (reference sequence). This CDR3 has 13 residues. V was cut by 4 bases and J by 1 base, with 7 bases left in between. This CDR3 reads CATSKGGNTEAFF. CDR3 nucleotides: TGTGCCACCAGCAAGGGGGGGAACACTGAAGCTTTCTTT.

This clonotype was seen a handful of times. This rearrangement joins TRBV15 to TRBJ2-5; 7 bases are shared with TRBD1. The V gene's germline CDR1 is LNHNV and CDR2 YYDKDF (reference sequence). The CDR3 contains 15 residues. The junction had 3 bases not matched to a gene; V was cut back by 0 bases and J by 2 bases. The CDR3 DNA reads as TGTGCCACCAGCAGAGATGGGACAGAGCAAGAGACCCAGTACTTC. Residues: CATSRDGTEQETQYF.

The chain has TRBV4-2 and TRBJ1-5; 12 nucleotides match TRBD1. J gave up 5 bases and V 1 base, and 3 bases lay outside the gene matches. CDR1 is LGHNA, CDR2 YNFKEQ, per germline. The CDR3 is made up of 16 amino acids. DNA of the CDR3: TGTGCCAGCAGCCAAGGGGACAGGGGGCAGTATCAGCCCCAGCATTTT. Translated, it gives CASSQGDRGQYQPQHF.

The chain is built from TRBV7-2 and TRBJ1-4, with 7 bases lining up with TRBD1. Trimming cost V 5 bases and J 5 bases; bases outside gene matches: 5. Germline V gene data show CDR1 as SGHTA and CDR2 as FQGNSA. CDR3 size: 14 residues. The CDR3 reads CASSRDSENEKLFF. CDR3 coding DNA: TGTGCCAGCAGCCGGGACAGCGAGAATGAAAAACTGTTTTTT.

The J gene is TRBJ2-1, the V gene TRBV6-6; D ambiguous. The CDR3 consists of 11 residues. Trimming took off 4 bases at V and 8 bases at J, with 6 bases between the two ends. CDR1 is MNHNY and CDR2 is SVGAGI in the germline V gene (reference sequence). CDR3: CASSWSYEQFF. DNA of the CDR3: TGTGCCAGCAGTTGGTCGTATGAGCAGTTCTTC.

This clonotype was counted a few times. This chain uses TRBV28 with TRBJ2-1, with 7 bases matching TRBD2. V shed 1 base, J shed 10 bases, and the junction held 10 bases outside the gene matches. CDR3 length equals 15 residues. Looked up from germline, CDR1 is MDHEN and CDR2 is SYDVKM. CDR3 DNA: TGTGCCAGCAGTTTATTCGGGGGGAGGACATGGGAGCAGTTCTTC. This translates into CASSLFGGRTWEQFF.

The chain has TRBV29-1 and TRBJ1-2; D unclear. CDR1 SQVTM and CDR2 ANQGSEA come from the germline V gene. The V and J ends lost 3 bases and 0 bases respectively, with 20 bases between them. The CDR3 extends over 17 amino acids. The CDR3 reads CSVDRRWASDPNYGYTF. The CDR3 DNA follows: TGCAGCGTTGATAGGCGTTGGGCCTCCGACCCTAACTATGGCTACACCTTC.

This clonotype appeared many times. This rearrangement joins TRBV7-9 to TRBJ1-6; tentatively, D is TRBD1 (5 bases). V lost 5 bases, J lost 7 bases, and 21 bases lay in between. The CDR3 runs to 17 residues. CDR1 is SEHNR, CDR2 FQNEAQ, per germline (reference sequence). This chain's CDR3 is CASSLGRDRTGNSPLHF. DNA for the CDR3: TGTGCCAGCAGCCTAGGGAGGGACCGAACGGGGAATTCACCCCTCCACTTT.

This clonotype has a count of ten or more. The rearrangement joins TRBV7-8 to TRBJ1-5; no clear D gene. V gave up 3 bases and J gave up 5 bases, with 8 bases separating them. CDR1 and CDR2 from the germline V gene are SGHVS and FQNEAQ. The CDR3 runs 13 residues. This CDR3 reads CASSFGLYQPQHF. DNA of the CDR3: TGTGCCAGCAGCTTTGGGCTTTATCAGCCCCAGCATTTT.

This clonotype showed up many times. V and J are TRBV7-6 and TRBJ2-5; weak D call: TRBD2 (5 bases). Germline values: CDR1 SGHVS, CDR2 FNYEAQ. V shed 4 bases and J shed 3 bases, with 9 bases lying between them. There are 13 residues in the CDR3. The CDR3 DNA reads TGTGCCAGCAGCTCCCCCGGGGAAGAGACCCAGTACTTC. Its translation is CASSSPGEETQYF. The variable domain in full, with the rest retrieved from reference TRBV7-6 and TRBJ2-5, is GAGVSQSPRYKVTKRGQDVALRCDPISGHVSLYWYRQALGQGPEFLTYFNYEAQQDKSGLPNDRFSAERPEGSISTLTIQRTEQRDSAMYRCASSSPGEETQYFGPGTRLLVL.

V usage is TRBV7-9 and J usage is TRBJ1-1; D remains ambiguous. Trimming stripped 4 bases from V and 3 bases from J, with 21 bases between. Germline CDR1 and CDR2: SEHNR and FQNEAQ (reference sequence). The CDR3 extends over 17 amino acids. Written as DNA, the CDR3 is TGTGCCAGCAGCTCCTGGATGAGAACGTTGGGAGACACTGAAGCTTTCTTT. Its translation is CASSSWMRTLGDTEAFF. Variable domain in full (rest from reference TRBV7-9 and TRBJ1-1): DTGVSQNPRHKITKRGQNVTFRCDPISEHNRLYWYRQTLGQGPEFLTYFQNEAQLEKSRLLSDRFSAERPKGSFSTLEIQRTEQGDSAMYLCASSSWMRTLGDTEAFFGQGTRLTVV.

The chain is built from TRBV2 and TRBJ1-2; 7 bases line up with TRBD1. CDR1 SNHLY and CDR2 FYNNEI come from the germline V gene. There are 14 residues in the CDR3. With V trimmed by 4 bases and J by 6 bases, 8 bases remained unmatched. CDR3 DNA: TGTGCCAGCAGTGTCCTGCAGGGGGAAGATGGCTACACCTTC. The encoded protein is CASSVLQGEDGYTF.

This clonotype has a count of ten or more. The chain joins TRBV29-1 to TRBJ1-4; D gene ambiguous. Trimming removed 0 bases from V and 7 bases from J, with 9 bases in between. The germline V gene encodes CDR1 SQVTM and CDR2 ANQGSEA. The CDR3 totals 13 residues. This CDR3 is CSVEDAAREKLFF. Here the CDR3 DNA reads TGCAGCGTTGAAGATGCCGCTCGTGAAAAACTGTTTTTT.

CDR3 nucleotides: TGTGCCAGCAGCTTTGGGGCAGGAGAGACCCAGTACTTC. This sequence encodes CASSFGAGETQYF. The rearrangement links TRBV7-3 to TRBJ2-5, with D possibly TRBD1 on 5 matching bases. Trimming removed 3 bases at V and 4 bases at J, with 9 bases between. Germline V gives CDR1 SGHTA, CDR2 FQGTGA. CDR3 length: 13 residues.

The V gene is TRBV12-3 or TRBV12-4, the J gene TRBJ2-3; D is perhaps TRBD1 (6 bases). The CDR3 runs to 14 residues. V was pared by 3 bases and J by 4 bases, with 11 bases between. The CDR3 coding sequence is TGTGCCAGCAGTTTGCTAACAGGGCCAGATACGCAGTATTTT. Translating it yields CASSLLTGPDTQYF.

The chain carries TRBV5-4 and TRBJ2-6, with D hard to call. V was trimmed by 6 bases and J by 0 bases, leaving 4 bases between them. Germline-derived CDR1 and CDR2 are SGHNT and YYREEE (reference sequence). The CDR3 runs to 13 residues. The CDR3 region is CASKLSGANVLTF. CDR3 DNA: TGTGCCAGCAAACTCTCTGGGGCCAACGTCCTGACTTTC. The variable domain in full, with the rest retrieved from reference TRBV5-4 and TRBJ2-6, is ETGVTQSPTHLIKTRGQQVTLRCSSQSGHNTVSWYQQALGQGPQFIFQYYREEENGRGNFPPRFSGLQFPNYSSELNVNALELDDSALYLCASKLSGANVLTFGAGSRLTVL.